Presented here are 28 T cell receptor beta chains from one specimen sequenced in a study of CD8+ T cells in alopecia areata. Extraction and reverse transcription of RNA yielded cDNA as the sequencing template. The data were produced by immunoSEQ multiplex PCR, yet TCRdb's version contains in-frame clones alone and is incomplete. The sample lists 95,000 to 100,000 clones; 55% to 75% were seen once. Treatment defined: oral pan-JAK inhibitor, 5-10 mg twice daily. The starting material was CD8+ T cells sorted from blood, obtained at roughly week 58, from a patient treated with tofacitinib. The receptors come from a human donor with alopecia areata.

This chain's CDR3 is CASSQDIQGLGSYEQYF. The CDR3 DNA follows: TGTGCCAGCAGCCAAGACATTCAGGGCCTAGGTTCCTACGAGCAGTACTTC. This chain links TRBV4-2 with TRBJ2-7, with D perhaps TRBD1 (5 bases). Trimming cost V 0 bases and J 1 base, with 16 bases left between them. The CDR3 loop spans 17 amino acids. CDR1 is LGHNA and CDR2 is YNFKEQ in the germline V gene.

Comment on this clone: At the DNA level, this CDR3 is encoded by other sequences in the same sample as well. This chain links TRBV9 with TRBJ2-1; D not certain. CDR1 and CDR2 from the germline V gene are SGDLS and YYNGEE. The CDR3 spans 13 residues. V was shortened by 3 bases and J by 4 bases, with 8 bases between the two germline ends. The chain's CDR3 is CASSATAYNEQFF. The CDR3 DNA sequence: TGTGCCAGCAGCGCCACAGCTTACAATGAGCAGTTCTTC.

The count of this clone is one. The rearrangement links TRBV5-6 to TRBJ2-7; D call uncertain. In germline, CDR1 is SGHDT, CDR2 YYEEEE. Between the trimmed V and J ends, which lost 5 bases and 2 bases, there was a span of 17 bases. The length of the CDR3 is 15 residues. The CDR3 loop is CASSSKHRKAYEQYF. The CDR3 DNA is TGTGCCAGCAGTTCAAAGCACCGAAAGGCCTACGAGCAGTACTTC.

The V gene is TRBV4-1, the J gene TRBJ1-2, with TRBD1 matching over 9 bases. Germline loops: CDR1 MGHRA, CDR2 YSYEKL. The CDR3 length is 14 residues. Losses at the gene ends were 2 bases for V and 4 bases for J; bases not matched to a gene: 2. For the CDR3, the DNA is TGCGCCAGCAGCCAACTACAGGGGGCCTATGGCTACACCTTC. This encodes CASSQLQGAYGYTF.

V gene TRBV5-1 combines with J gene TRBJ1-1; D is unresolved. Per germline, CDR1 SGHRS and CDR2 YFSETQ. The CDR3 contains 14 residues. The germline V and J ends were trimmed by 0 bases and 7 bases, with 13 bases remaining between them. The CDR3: CASSLVGYRYEAFF. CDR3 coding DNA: TGCGCCAGCAGCTTGGTCGGCTATCGTTATGAAGCTTTCTTT.

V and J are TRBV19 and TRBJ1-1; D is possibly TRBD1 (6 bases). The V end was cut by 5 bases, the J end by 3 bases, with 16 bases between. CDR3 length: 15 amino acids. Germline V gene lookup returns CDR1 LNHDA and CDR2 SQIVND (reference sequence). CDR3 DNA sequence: TGTGCCAGTAGTGTCACAGGGTGGGGCGACACTGAAGCTTTCTTT. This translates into CASSVTGWGDTEAFF.

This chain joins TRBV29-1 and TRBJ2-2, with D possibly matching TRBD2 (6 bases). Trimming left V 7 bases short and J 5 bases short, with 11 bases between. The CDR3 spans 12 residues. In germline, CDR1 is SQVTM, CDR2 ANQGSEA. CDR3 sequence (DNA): TGCAGCGCCGCCCGGGGGACCGGGGAGCTGTTTTTT. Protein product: CSAARGTGELFF.

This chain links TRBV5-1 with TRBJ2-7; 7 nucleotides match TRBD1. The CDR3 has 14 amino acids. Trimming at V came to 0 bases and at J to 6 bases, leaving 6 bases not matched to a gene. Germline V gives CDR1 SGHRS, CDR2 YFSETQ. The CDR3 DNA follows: TGCGCCAGCAGCTTGGCCAGGGGGTCAGTCGAGCAGTACTTC. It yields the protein CASSLARGSVEQYF.

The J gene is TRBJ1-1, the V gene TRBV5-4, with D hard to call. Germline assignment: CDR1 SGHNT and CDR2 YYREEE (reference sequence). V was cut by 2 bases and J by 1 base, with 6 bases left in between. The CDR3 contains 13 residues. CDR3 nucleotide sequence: TGTGCCAGCAGCTTTATCACGAACACTGAAGCTTTCTTT. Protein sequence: CASSFITNTEAFF.

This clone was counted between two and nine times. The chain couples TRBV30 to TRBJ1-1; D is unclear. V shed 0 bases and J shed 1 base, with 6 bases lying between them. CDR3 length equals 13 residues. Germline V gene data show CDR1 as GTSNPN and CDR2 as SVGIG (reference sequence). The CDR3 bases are TGTGCCTGGAGTGTTTGGGGGAACACTGAAGCTTTCTTT. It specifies CAWSVWGNTEAFF.

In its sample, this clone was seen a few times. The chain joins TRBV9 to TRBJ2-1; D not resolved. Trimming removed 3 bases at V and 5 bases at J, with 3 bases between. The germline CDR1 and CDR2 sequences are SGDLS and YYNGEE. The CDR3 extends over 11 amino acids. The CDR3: CASSANNEQFF. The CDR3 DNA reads TGTGCCAGCAGCGCAAACAATGAGCAGTTCTTC.

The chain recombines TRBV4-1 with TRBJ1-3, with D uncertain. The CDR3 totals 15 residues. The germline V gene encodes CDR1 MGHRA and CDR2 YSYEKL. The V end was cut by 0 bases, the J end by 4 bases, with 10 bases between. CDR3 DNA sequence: TGCGCCAGCAGCCAAGATAACGCGGTAGGAAACACCATATATTTT. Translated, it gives CASSQDNAVGNTIYF.

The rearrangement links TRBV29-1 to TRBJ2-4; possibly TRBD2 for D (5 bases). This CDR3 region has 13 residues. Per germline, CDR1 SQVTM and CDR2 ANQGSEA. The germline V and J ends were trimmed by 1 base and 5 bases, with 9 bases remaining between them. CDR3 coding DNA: TGCAGCGTTGAAGGAGGGTCCCAAAACATTCAGTACTTC. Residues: CSVEGGSQNIQYF.

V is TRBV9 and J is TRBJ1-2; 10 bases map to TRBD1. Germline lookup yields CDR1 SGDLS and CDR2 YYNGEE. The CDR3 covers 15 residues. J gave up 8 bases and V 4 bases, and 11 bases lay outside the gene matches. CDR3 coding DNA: TGTGCCAGCAGCAGTCCCGGGACAGGGGCTTCAGGCTACACCTTC. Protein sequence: CASSSPGTGASGYTF. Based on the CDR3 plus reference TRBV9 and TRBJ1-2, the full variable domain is DSGVTQTPKHLITATGQRVTLRCSPRSGDLSVYWYQQSLDQGLQFLIQYYNGEERAKGNILERFSAQQFPDLHSELNLSSLELGDSALYFCASSSPGTGASGYTFGSGTRLTVV.

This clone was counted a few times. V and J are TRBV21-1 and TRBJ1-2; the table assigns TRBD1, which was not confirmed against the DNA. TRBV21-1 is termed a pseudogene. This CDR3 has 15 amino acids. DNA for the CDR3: TGTGCCAGCAGCAAATTGCGGACAGGGCCGGGCGGCTACACCTTC. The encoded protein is CASSKLRTGPGGYTF.

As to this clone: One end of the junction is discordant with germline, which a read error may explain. CDR3 in amino acids: CASSYDTNSEAFF. In nucleotides, the CDR3 is TGTGCCAGCAGTTACGACACAAACAGTGAAGCTTTCTTT. The genes are TRBV6-5 and TRBJ1-1; D is unclear. The CDR3 runs 13 residues. Germline CDR1 is MNHEY and CDR2 is SVGAGI.

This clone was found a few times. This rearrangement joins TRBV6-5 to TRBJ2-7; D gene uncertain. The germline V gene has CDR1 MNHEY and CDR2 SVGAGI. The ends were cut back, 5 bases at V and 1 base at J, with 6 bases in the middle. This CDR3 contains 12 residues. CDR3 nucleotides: TGTGCCAGCAGTGCCAGGTCCTACGAGCAGTACTTC. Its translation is CASSARSYEQYF.

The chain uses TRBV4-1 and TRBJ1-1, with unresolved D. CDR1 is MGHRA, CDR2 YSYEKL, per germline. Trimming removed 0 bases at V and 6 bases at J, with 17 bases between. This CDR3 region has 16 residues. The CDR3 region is CASSQEGLDGFSEAFF. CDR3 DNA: TGCGCCAGCAGCCAAGAAGGCCTGGACGGGTTCTCTGAAGCTTTCTTT.

The CDR3, as DNA: TGCAGCGTTGAAACAGGTCCGGGGGGCTACACCTTC. It encodes CSVETGPGGYTF. The chain links TRBV29-1 to TRBJ1-2, with D possibly TRBD1 on 5 matching bases. V lost 2 bases, J lost 8 bases, and 12 bases lay in between. Germline V gene sequence: CDR1 SQVTM, CDR2 ANQGSEA. The CDR3 has 12 residues.

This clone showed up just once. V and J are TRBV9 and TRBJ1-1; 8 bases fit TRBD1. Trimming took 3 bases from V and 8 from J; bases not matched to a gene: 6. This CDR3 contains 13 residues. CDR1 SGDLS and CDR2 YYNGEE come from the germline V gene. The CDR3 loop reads CASSGTTGVEAFF. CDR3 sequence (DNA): TGTGCCAGCAGCGGAACGACAGGGGTCGAAGCTTTCTTT.

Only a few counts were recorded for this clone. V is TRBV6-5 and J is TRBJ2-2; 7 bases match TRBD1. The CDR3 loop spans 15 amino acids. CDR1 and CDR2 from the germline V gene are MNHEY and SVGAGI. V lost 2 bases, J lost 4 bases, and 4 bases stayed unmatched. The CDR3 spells CASSYETGPTGELFF. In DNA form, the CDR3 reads TGTGCCAGCAGTTACGAGACAGGGCCCACCGGGGAGCTGTTTTTT.

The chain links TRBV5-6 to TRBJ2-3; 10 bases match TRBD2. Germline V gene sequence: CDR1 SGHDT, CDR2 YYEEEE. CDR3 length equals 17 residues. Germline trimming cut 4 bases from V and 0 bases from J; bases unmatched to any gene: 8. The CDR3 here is CASSPRTAGGSTDTQYF. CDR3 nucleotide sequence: TGTGCCAGCAGCCCCAGGACAGCGGGGGGGAGCACAGATACGCAGTATTTT.

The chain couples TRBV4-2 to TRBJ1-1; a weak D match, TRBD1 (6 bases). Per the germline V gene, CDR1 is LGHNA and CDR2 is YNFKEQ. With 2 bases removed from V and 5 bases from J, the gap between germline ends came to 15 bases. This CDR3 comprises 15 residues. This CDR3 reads CASSQRVGGGTEAFF. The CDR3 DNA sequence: TGTGCCAGCAGCCAACGGGTAGGAGGGGGGACTGAAGCTTTCTTT.

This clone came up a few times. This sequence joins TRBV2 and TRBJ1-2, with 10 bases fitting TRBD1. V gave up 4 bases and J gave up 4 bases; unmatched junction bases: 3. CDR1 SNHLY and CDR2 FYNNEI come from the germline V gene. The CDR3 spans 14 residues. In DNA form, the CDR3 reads TGTGCCAGCAGTGTTCGGACAGGGGGCTATGGCTACACCTTC. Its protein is CASSVRTGGYGYTF. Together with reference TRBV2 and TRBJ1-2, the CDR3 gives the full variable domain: EPEVTQTPSHQVTQMGQEVILRCVPISNHLYFYWYRQILGQKVEFLVSFYNNEISEKSEIFDDQFSVERPDGSNFTLKIRSTKLEDSAMYFCASSVRTGGYGYTFGSGTRLTVV.

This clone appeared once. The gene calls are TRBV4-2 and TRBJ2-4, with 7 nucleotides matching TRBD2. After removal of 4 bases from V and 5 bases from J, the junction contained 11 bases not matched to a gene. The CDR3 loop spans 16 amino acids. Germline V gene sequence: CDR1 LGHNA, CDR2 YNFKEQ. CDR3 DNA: TGTGCCAGCAGCCCCCGGGGGAGCGGGGAACAAAACATTCAGTACTTC. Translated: CASSPRGSGEQNIQYF.

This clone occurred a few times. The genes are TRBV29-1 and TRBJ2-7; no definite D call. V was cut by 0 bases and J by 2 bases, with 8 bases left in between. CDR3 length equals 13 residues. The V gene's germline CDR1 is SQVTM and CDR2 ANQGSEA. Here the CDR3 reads CSVEEDGTYEQYF. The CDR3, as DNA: TGCAGCGTTGAAGAGGACGGAACCTACGAGCAGTACTTC.

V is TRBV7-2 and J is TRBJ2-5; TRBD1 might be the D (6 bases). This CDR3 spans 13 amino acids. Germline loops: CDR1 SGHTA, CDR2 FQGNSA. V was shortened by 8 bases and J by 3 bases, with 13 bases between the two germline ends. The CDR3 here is CASGLNREETQYF. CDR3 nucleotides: TGTGCCAGCGGATTGAACAGGGAAGAGACCCAGTACTTC.

The CDR3 DNA reads TGTGCCAGCAGCGCTGGTCAGGGGGGTATCAATCAGCCCCAGCATTTT. It is translated as CASSAGQGGINQPQHF. V is TRBV9 and J is TRBJ1-5; 7 bases fit TRBD1. The germline V gene encodes CDR1 SGDLS and CDR2 YYNGEE. The J segment lost 3 bases and the V segment lost 3 bases, leaving 9 bases of the junction unmatched. There are 16 residues in the CDR3. The full variable domain, completed using reference TRBV9 and TRBJ1-5, is DSGVTQTPKHLITATGQRVTLRCSPRSGDLSVYWYQQSLDQGLQFLIQYYNGEERAKGNILERFSAQQFPDLHSELNLSSLELGDSALYFCASSAGQGGINQPQHFGDGTRLSIL.